This T cell receptor beta chain was documented in a study of T cell responses to AZD1222 COVID-19 vaccine. At the level of the study: Second-dose groups at about 4 or about 12 weeks were pooled. Study-wide results and caveats: A rise in Spike-specific TCR breadth and depth followed two AZD1222 doses. White British ancestry dominated among donors, who included more females, and clonal diversity was possibly underestimated. After the peak T cell response, and only then, were repertoires sampled.

The CDR3 extends over 15 amino acids. Germline V gene data show CDR1 as SGHRS and CDR2 as YFSETQ. The V gene lost 3 bases and the J gene lost 4 bases, with 16 bases spanning the gap. The protocol was immunoSEQ multiplex PCR, while the TCRdb copy is restricted to in-frame clones and leaves out a portion. The table includes approximately 190,000 clones, approximately 92% detected once. With regard to this clone: Its specificity is unknown.

This TCR came from an adult in good health. The J gene is TRBJ1-1, the V gene TRBV5-1; D is undetermined. The sequencing used peripheral blood, collected on day 0 of AZD1222 vaccination. As DNA, the CDR3 is TGCGCCAGCAGCTCCCAAGGGCTGGGTATCACTGAAGCTTTCTTT. Its protein is CASSSQGLGITEAFF. The full variable domain, rest sourced from reference TRBV5-1 and TRBJ1-1, is KAGVTQTPRYLIKTRGQQVTLSCSPISGHRSVSWYQQTPGQGLQFLFEYFSETQRNKGNFPGRFSGRQFSNSRSEMNVSTLELGDSALYLCASSSQGLGITEAFFGQGTRLTVV.